This TCR beta chain was recovered during a study of cytomegalovirus exposure and HLA in healthy donors. CDR3 length: 15 residues. The ends lost 5 bases at V and 10 bases at J; junction bases unmatched: 13. Germline lookup yields CDR1 SGHAT and CDR2 FQDESV (reference sequence). On this clone: Its target is unknown.

PCR amplification relied on 60 Vbeta primers (plus 13 Jbeta primers). Generated by immunoSEQ multiplex PCR, the TCRdb table keeps only in-frame clones and is missing some. The profile shows about 190,000 clones, almost 80% of them singletons. Each donor's status was that of a healthy bone marrow donor. Study-wide findings and caveats: TCR beta V- and J-gene trimming, according to a later analysis, was linked to a missense DCLRE1C variant.

The TCR originated in a woman in her late teens or twenties in good health and CMV-seronegative. The sample consisted of PBMCs. V gene TRBV11-1 combines with J gene TRBJ2-1; 8 bases match TRBD1. The CDR3 nucleotides are TGTGCCAGCAGCGCAGGGGGCACCTCATTAAAAGAGCAGTTCTTC. It is translated as CASSAGGTSLKEQFF.